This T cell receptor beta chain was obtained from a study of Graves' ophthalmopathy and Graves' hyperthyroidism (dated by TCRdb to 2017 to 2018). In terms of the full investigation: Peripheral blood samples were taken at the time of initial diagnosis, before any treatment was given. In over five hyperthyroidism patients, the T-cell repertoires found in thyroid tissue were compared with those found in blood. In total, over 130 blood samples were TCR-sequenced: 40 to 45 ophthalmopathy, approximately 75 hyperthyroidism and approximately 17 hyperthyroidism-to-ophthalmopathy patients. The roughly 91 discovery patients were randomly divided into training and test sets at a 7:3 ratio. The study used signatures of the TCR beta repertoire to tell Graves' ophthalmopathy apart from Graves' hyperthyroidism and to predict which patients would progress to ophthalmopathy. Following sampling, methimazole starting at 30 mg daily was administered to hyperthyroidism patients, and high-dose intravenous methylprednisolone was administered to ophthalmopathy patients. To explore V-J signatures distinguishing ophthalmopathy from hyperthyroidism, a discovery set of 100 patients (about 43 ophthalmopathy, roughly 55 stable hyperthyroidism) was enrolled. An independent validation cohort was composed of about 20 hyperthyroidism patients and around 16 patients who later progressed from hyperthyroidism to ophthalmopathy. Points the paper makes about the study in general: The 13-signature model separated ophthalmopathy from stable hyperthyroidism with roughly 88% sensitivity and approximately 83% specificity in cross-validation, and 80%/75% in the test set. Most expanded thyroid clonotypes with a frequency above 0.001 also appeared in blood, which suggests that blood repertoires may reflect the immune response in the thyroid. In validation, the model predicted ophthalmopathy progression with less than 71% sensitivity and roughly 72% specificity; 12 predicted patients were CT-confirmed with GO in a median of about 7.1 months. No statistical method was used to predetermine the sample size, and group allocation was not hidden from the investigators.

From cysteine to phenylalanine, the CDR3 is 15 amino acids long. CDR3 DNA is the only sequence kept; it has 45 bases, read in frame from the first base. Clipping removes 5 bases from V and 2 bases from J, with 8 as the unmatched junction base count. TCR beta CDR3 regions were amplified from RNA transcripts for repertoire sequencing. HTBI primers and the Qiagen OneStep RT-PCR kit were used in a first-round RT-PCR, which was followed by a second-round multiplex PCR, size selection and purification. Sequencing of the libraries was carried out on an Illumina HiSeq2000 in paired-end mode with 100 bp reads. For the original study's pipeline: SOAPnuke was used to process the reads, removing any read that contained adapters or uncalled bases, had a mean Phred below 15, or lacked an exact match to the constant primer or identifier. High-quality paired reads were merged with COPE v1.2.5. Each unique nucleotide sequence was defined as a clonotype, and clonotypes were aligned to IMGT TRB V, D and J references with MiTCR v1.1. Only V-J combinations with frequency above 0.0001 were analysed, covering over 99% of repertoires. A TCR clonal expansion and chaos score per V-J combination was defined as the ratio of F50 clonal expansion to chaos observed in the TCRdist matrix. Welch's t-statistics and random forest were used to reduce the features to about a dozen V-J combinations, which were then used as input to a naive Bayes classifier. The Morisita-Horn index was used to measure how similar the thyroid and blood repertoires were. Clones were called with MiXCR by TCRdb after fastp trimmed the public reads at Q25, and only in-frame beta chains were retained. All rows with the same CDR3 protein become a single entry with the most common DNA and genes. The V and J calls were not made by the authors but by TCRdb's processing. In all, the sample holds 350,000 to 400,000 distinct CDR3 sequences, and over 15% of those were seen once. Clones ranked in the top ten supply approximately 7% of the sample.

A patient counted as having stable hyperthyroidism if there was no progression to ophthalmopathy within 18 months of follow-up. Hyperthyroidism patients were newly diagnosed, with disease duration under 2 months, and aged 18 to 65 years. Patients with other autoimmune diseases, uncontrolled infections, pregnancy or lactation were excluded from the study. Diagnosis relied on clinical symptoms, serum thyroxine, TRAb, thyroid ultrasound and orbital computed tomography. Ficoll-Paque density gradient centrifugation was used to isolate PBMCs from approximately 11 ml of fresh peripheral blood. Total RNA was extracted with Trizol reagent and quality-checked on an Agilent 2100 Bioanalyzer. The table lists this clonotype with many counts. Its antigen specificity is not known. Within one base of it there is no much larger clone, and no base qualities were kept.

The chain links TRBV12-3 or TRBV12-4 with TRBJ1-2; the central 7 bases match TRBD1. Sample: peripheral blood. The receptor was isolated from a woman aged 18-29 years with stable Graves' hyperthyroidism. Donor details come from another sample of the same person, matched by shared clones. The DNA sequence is TGTGCCAGCAGTCCCTCCGGGACAGAGAACTATGGCTACACCTTC. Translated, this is CASSPSGTENYGYTF.